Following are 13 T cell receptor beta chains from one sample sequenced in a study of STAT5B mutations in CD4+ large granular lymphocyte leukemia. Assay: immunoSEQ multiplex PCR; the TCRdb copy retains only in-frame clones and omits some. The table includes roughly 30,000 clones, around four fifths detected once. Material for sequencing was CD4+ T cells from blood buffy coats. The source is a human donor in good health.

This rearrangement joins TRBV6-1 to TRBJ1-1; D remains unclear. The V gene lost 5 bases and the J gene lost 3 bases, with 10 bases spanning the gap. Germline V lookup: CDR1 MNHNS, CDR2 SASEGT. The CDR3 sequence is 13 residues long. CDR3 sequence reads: CASSRTVDTEAFF. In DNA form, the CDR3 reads TGTGCCAGCAGTCGTACGGTGGACACTGAAGCTTTCTTT.

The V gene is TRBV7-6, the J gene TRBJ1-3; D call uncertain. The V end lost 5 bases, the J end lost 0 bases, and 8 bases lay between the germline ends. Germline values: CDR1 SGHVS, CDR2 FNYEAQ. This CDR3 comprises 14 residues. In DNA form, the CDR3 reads TGTGCCAGCAGCGCTGCCTTCTCTGGAAACACCATATATTTT. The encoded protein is CASSAAFSGNTIYF.

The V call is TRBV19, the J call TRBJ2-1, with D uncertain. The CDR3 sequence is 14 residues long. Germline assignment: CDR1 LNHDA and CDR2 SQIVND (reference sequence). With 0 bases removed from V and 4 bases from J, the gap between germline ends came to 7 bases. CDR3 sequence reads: CASSIDHGYNEQFF. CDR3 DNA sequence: TGTGCCAGTAGTATAGATCATGGATACAATGAGCAGTTCTTC.

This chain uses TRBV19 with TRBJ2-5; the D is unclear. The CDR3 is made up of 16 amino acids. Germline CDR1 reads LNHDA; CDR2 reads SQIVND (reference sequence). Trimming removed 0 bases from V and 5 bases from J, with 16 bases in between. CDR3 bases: TGTGCCAGTAGTATAGATCTAACTTGGGGTGGGGAGACCCAGTACTTC. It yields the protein CASSIDLTWGGETQYF.

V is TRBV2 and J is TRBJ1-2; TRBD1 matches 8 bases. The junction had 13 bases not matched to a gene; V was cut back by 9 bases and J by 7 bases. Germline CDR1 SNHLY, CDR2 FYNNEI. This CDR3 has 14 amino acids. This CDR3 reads CASQAAGQGSGYTF. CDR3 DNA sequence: TGTGCCAGTCAGGCAGCCGGACAGGGAAGTGGCTACACCTTC.

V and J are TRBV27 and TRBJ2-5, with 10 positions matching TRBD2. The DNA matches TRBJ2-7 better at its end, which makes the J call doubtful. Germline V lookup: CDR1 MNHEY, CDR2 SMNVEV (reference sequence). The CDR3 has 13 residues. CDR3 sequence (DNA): TGTGCCAGCAGGGAGCGGGGGGGCTACGAGCAGTACTTC. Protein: CASRERGGYEQYF.

Here the CDR3 DNA reads TGTGCCAGCAGTGTATTGACTAGCGGGGGCACAGATACGCAGTATTTT. This codes for CASSVLTSGGTDTQYF. V and J are TRBV2 and TRBJ2-3, with TRBD2 matching 11 bases. V shed 4 bases and J 1 base; nucleotides not matched to a gene: 4. From germline, CDR1 is SNHLY and CDR2 FYNNEI. The CDR3 is 16 amino acids.

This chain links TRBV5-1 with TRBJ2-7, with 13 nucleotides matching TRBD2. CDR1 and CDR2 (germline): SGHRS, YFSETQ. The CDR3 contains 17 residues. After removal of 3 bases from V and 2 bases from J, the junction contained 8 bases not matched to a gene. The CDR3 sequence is CASSSGTSGAKTYEQYF. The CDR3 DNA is TGCGCCAGCAGCTCCGGGACTAGCGGGGCCAAAACCTACGAGCAGTACTTC.

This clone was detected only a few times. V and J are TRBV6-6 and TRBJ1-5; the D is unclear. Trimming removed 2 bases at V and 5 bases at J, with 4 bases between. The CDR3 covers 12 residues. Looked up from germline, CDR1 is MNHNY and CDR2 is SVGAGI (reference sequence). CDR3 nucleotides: TGTGCCAGCAGTTACCCCGATCAGCCCCAGCATTTT. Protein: CASSYPDQPQHF.

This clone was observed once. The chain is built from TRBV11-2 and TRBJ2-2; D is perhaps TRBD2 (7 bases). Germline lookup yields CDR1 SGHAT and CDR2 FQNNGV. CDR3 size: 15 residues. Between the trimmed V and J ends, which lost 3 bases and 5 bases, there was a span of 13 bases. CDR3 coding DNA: TGTGCCAGCAGCTTTCCCAGGGGAGGGACCGGGGAGCTGTTTTTT. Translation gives CASSFPRGGTGELFF.

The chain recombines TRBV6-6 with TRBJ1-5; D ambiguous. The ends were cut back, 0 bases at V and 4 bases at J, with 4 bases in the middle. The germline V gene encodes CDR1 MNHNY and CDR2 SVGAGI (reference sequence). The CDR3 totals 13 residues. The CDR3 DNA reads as TGTGCCAGCAGTTACTCAAGGAATCAGCCCCAGCATTTT. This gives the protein CASSYSRNQPQHF.

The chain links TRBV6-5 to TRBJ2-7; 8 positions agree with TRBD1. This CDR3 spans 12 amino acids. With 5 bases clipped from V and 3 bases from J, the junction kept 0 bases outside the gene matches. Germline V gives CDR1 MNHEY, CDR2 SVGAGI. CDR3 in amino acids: CASSDRGYEQYF. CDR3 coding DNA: TGTGCCAGCAGTGACAGGGGCTACGAGCAGTACTTC.

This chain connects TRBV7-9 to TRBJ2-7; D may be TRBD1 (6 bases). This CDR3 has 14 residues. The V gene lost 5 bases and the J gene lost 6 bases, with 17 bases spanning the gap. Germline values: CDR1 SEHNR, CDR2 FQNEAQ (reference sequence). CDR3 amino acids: CASSPDTKGGEQYF. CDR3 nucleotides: TGTGCCAGCAGCCCCGACACCAAAGGGGGCGAGCAGTACTTC.